This T cell receptor (beta chain) stems from a study of PD-1 blockade in classical Hodgkin lymphoma. Study-level findings and limits: Complete responders entered with baseline diversity on par with newly diagnosed patients, the results showed. Newly diagnosed patients were reported to exhibit reduced baseline TCR diversity relative to healthy donors. CD4+ TCR diversity, unlike CD8+, climbed significantly by C4D1.

Some clones are missing from TCRdb's copy, which holds only in-frame ones; the method was immunoSEQ multiplex PCR. The table lists about 33,000 clones, roughly 76% of them singletons. Stated time point: cycle 4 day 1 (C4D1), after 5 to 7 weeks of nivolumab. No patient escaped relapse after autologous stem cell transplantation, and brentuximab vedotin exposure varied. The CDR3 runs 13 residues. CDR1 is SQVTM and CDR2 is ANQGSEA in the germline V gene. Trimming removed 3 bases from V and 4 bases from J, with 11 bases in between. Remarks on this clone: Its target is not known.

The chain uses TRBV29-1 and TRBJ2-3; D remains unclear. This clonotype originated in a human donor with classical Hodgkin lymphoma. Sequenced here: peripheral blood mononuclear cells (PBMCs), sampled before the fourth cycle of nivolumab. The CDR3 reads CSVENSTPDTQYF. The CDR3, as DNA: TGCAGCGTTGAGAACTCCACCCCAGATACGCAGTATTTT.